The 27 T cell receptor beta chains below were found in one sample sequenced in a study of radiation and T cells in renal cell carcinoma. TCRdb's table, derived via immunoSEQ multiplex PCR, lists solely in-frame clones and lacks some. The sample carries approximately 110,000 clones, roughly 80% recorded once. Time point in this sample: baseline pretreatment blood. Treatment: 15 Gy SBRT to primary tumor, nephrectomy 4 weeks later. Source: blood, taken from a patient whose treatment included radiotherapy and nephrectomy. These receptors all come from a woman aged 55-70 years with renal cell carcinoma.

V usage is TRBV9 and J usage is TRBJ2-3; 10 bases match TRBD2. In germline, CDR1 is SGDLS, CDR2 YYNGEE. The junction had 12 bases not matched to a gene; V was cut back by 0 bases and J by 8 bases. The CDR3 is 17 residues long. CDR3 DNA sequence: TGTGCCAGCAGCGTAGTGGCTAGCGGGGGAGTCGGCAGTACGCAGTATTTT. Translated, it gives CASSVVASGGVGSTQYF.

This clone was picked up a small number of times. This CDR3 is also generated by other DNA sequences in the sample. This rearrangement joins TRBV30 to TRBJ1-2; 7 bases are shared with TRBD1. V gave up 0 bases and J gave up 8 bases; unmatched junction bases: 0. This CDR3 spans 11 amino acids. Germline assignment: CDR1 GTSNPN and CDR2 SVGIG (reference sequence). The CDR3 spells CAWSVGGGYTF. In nucleotides, the CDR3 is TGTGCCTGGAGTGTAGGGGGCGGCTACACCTTC.

The chain carries TRBV10-3 and TRBJ1-2; D not resolved. The CDR3 loop spans 17 amino acids. Looked up from germline, CDR1 is ENHRY and CDR2 is SYGVKD. The V gene lost 0 bases and the J gene lost 4 bases, with 18 bases spanning the gap. In DNA, the CDR3 is TGTGCCATCAGTGAGTCCGTGTCGGGAACAGCAGGCTATGGCTACACCTTC. This codes for CAISESVSGTAGYGYTF.

The CDR3 nucleotides read TGCGCCAGCAGCTTGGAGGGACAACCCGACCAAGAGACCCAGTACTTC. This encodes CASSLEGQPDQETQYF. This chain uses TRBV5-1 with TRBJ2-5; TRBD1 might be the D (6 bases). The CDR3 sequence is 16 residues long. Germline V gene data show CDR1 as SGHRS and CDR2 as YFSETQ. Deletions cut 0 bases from V and 0 bases from J, with 12 bases between.

The gene calls are TRBV18 and TRBJ2-7; D gene unclear. Germline loops: CDR1 KGHSH, CDR2 LQKENI. This CDR3 has 12 residues. V was pared by 3 bases and J by 2 bases, with 5 bases between. The CDR3 spells CASSPGTYEQYF. CDR3 nucleotide sequence: TGTGCCAGCTCACCCGGAACCTACGAGCAGTACTTC.

V and J are TRBV4-1 and TRBJ1-2; TRBD1 matches 10 bases. The germline CDR1 and CDR2 sequences are MGHRA and YSYEKL. The junction had 14 bases not matched to a gene; V was cut back by 5 bases and J by 5 bases. The CDR3 length is 17 residues. The chain's CDR3 is CASSIQGGGQGKYGYTF. The CDR3 DNA sequence: TGCGCCAGCAGCATCCAGGGGGGGGGACAGGGGAAATATGGCTACACCTTC.

The gene calls are TRBV7-9 and TRBJ2-4; no reliable D call. The CDR3 has 14 residues. Per germline, CDR1 SEHNR and CDR2 FQNEAQ (reference sequence). The V end was cut by 5 bases, the J end by 0 bases, with 8 bases between. CDR3 in amino acids: CASSPTEAKNIQYF. The CDR3 region has the DNA TGTGCCAGCAGCCCAACGGAAGCCAAAAACATTCAGTACTTC.

This rearrangement joins TRBV7-8 to TRBJ2-7; TRBD1 matches at 8 bases. There are 12 residues in the CDR3. Germline V gene sequence: CDR1 SGHVS, CDR2 FQNEAQ. The ends lost 6 bases at V and 5 bases at J; junction bases unmatched: 3. The CDR3 loop is CASRQQGDEQYF. CDR3 coding DNA: TGTGCCAGCAGGCAACAGGGGGACGAGCAGTACTTC.

A word on this clone: Different DNA sequences within this sample yield the same CDR3. This chain joins TRBV5-3 and TRBJ1-1, with a tentative D call TRBD1 (6 bases). TRBV5-3 is reported as an ORF; its role is uncertain. The CDR3 length is 15 residues. Trimming stripped 6 bases from V and 7 bases from J, with 22 bases between. The DNA for the CDR3 is TGTGCCAGAAATCCTAACAGACAGGAATCTATTGAAGCTTTCTTT. Its protein product is CARNPNRQESIEAFF.

This chain links TRBV27 with TRBJ2-1, with 9 nucleotides matching TRBD2. The CDR3 totals 16 residues. The germline V gene has CDR1 MNHEY and CDR2 SMNVEV (reference sequence). Trimming at V came to 5 bases and at J to 2 bases, leaving 7 bases not matched to a gene. CDR3 region: CASSENLAGPYNEQFF. For the CDR3, the DNA is TGTGCCAGCAGTGAGAATCTAGCGGGACCCTACAATGAGCAGTTCTTC.

The chain links TRBV6-1 to TRBJ1-4; 8 nucleotides align to TRBD1. Germline V gives CDR1 MNHNS, CDR2 SASEGT. This CDR3 is built from 14 residues. J lost 6 bases, V lost 7 bases, and 7 bases had no gene match. The CDR3 DNA is TGTGCCAGCAATCCGGGACAGGTGGATGAAAAACTGTTTTTT. Translating gives CASNPGQVDEKLFF.

The V call is TRBV5-1, the J call TRBJ2-5, with 8 bases matching TRBD1. V lost 5 bases to trimming and J lost 2 bases; unmatched junction nucleotides: 5. CDR1 is SGHRS and CDR2 is YFSETQ in the germline V gene. The length of the CDR3 is 14 residues. Here the CDR3 reads CASRDTGGQETQYF. The CDR3 DNA sequence: TGCGCCAGCAGGGATACAGGGGGGCAAGAGACCCAGTACTTC.

This clone occurred once. This chain uses TRBV5-1 with TRBJ1-1; weak D call: TRBD1 (5 bases). The ends were cut back, 0 bases at V and 4 bases at J, with 16 bases in the middle. Germline CDR1 and CDR2: SGHRS and YFSETQ. This CDR3 is built from 16 residues. This chain's CDR3 is CASSLGSRVKGTEAFF. In DNA, the CDR3 is TGCGCCAGCAGCTTGGGGAGCAGGGTTAAGGGCACTGAAGCTTTCTTT.

The chain recombines TRBV7-2 with TRBJ1-2; a weak D match, TRBD1 (6 bases). Germline CDR1 is SGHTA and CDR2 is FQGNSA. This CDR3 comprises 15 residues. V lost 5 bases to trimming and J lost 2 bases, with 15 bases between them. DNA of the CDR3: TGTGCCAGCAGCCTTCATCCTCAGGGGAACTATGGCTACACCTTC. Translated: CASSLHPQGNYGYTF.

This chain joins TRBV7-9 and TRBJ2-2, with D hard to call. Trimming stripped 4 bases from V and 0 bases from J, with 15 bases between. Germline CDR1 SEHNR, CDR2 FQNEAQ (reference sequence). The CDR3 length is 17 residues. CDR3 residues: CASSSGPGQTNTGELFF. The DNA of the CDR3 is TGTGCCAGCAGCTCAGGCCCCGGCCAAACGAACACCGGGGAGCTGTTTTTT.

This rearrangement joins TRBV5-1 to TRBJ1-1; D is unclear. Germline CDR1 reads SGHRS; CDR2 reads YFSETQ. There are 15 residues in the CDR3. Trimming shortened V by 7 bases and J by 0 bases, and 16 bases separated the two germline ends. In nucleotides, the CDR3 is TGCGCCAGCTCAAAGGAGCCGGGTTTGAACACTGAAGCTTTCTTT. Protein: CASSKEPGLNTEAFF. The full variable domain, rest sourced from reference TRBV5-1 and TRBJ1-1, is KAGVTQTPRYLIKTRGQQVTLSCSPISGHRSVSWYQQTPGQGLQFLFEYFSETQRNKGNFPGRFSGRQFSNSRSEMNVSTLELGDSALYLCASSKEPGLNTEAFFGQGTRLTVV.

The V call is TRBV27, the J call TRBJ2-7, with TRBD1 identical over 9 bases. CDR3 length equals 16 residues. The ends lost 7 bases at V and 1 base at J; junction bases unmatched: 11. CDR1 and CDR2 (germline): MNHEY, SMNVEV (reference sequence). The CDR3 spells CASILRVDRGSYEQYF. Written as DNA, the CDR3 is TGTGCCAGCATCCTCCGGGTGGACAGGGGATCCTACGAGCAGTACTTC.

V and J are TRBV9 and TRBJ2-3; 14 nucleotides line up with TRBD2. Germline CDR1 is SGDLS and CDR2 is YYNGEE. Trimming removed 4 bases from V and 4 bases from J; junction bases left unmatched: 8. The CDR3 covers 17 residues. CDR3 sequence: CASSSTTSGGAPDTQYF. The DNA for the CDR3 is TGTGCCAGCAGCTCAACGACTAGCGGGGGGGCCCCAGATACGCAGTATTTT.

The genes are TRBV28 and TRBJ1-3; no reliable D call. The germline CDR1 and CDR2 sequences are MDHEN and SYDVKM. The V end lost 6 bases, the J end lost 4 bases, and 16 bases lay between the germline ends. The length of the CDR3 is 15 residues. The CDR3 nucleotides read TGTGCCAGCAGCGTGGGCGGAACTCCAGGAAACACCATATATTTT. It specifies CASSVGGTPGNTIYF.

The rearrangement links TRBV9 to TRBJ1-1; possible D gene TRBD1, 5 bases. The CDR3 extends over 14 amino acids. CDR1 and CDR2 from the germline V gene are SGDLS and YYNGEE. V shed 4 bases and J shed 4 bases, with 14 bases lying between them. Here the CDR3 reads CASSSSPGVTEAFF. CDR3 DNA: TGTGCCAGCAGCTCCTCCCCGGGGGTCACTGAAGCTTTCTTT.

The genes are TRBV5-1 and TRBJ2-3; 10 nucleotides line up with TRBD1. CDR3 length: 16 amino acids. Germline trimming cut 1 base from V and 2 bases from J; bases unmatched to any gene: 4. Germline V lookup: CDR1 SGHRS, CDR2 YFSETQ. CDR3 protein: CASSLLGQGTTDTQYF. The CDR3, as DNA: TGCGCCAGCAGCTTGTTGGGACAGGGGACCACAGATACGCAGTATTTT.

The chain couples TRBV7-9 to TRBJ1-3, with 10 bases fitting TRBD1. The CDR3 runs 16 residues. Germline CDR1 reads SEHNR; CDR2 reads FQNEAQ (reference sequence). The V gene end was trimmed by 5 bases and the J gene end by 3 bases; junction bases not matched to a gene: 7. The CDR3 is CASSQKDRGLGNTIYF. As DNA, the CDR3 is TGTGCCAGCAGCCAAAAAGACAGGGGGCTTGGAAACACCATATATTTT.

On this clone itself: Other nucleotide sequences in the sample specify the same CDR3. V gene TRBV5-1 combines with J gene TRBJ2-3, with D possibly being TRBD1 (5 bases). The CDR3 sequence is 15 residues long. The V and J ends lost 2 bases and 2 bases respectively, with 12 bases between them. The germline CDR1 and CDR2 sequences are SGHRS and YFSETQ. Here the CDR3 reads CASSLVGRDTDTQYF. The CDR3 region has the DNA TGCGCCAGCAGCTTAGTGGGCAGGGACACAGATACGCAGTATTTT.

This rearrangement joins TRBV28 to TRBJ2-7, with unresolved D. V was clipped by 6 bases and J by 3 bases, with 24 bases between them. This CDR3 region has 17 residues. Looked up from germline, CDR1 is MDHEN and CDR2 is SYDVKM. The CDR3 spells CASRRRVGQSRDYEQYF. The CDR3 nucleotides are TGTGCCAGCAGACGCCGGGTCGGGCAATCAAGGGACTACGAGCAGTACTTC.

V usage is TRBV5-1 and J usage is TRBJ2-1; 10 positions agree with TRBD2. Germline V gene sequence: CDR1 SGHRS, CDR2 YFSETQ. Trimming took 7 bases from V and 5 from J; bases not matched to a gene: 9. The CDR3 runs to 15 residues. CDR3 sequence reads: CASGSGTSADNEQFF. The DNA for the CDR3 is TGCGCCAGCGGATCCGGGACTAGCGCCGACAATGAGCAGTTCTTC.

This chain connects TRBV19 to TRBJ2-3; TRBD2 agrees at 15 bases. V was clipped by 7 bases and J by 1 base; unmatched bases: 9. The germline gives CDR1 LNHDA, CDR2 SQIVND (reference sequence). The CDR3 length is 18 residues. The CDR3 DNA follows: TGTGCCAGTACCGGACTAGCGGGAGGGCCCGGGGGCACAGATACGCAGTATTTT. Protein: CASTGLAGGPGGTDTQYF.

The chain employs TRBV10-3 and TRBJ1-1; D uncertain. Germline CDR1 reads ENHRY; CDR2 reads SYGVKD. V lost 10 bases, J lost 3 bases, and 18 bases lay in between. The CDR3 is 14 amino acids. The chain's CDR3 is CATLEPLKDTEAFF. The DNA for the CDR3 is TGTGCCACCTTAGAACCGCTTAAGGACACTGAAGCTTTCTTT.